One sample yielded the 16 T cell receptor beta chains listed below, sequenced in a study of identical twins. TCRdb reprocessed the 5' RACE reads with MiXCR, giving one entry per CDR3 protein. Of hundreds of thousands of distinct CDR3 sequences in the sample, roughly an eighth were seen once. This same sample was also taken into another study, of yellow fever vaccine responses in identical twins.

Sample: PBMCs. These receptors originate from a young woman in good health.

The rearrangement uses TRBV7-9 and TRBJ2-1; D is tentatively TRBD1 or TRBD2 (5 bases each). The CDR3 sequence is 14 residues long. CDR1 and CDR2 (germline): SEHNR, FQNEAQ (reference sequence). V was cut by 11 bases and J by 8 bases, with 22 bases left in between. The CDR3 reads CALTGDGVSYEQFF. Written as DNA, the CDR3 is TGTGCCCTCACCGGGGACGGAGTCTCGTATGAGCAGTTCTTC.

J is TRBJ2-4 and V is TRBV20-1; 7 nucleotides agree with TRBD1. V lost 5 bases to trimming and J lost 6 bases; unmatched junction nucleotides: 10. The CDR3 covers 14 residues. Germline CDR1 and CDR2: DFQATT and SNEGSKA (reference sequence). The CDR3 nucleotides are TGCAGTGCTCACACTCCCGGGACAGTAAACATTCAGTACTTC. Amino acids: CSAHTPGTVNIQYF.

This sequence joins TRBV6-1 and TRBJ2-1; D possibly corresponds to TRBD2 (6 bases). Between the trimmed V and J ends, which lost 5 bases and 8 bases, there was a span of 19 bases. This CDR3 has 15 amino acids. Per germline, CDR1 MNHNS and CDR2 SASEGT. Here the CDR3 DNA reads TGTGCCAGCAGTACCTTAGCCCCGGAGGGCGATGAGCAGTTCTTC. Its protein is CASSTLAPEGDEQFF.

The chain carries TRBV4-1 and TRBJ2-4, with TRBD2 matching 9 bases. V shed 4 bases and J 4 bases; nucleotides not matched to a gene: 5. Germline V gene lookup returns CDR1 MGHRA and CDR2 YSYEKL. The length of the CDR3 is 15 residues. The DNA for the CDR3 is TGCGCCAGCAGCCGACTAGCGGTCGGAAAAAACATTCAGTACTTC. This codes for CASSRLAVGKNIQYF.

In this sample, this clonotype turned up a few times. CDR3 region: CASSLRVRPQGSRQETQYF. CDR3 DNA sequence: TGTGCCAGCAGTTTAAGGGTTAGGCCGCAGGGGAGTAGGCAAGAGACCCAGTACTTC. The rearrangement uses TRBV27 and TRBJ2-5, with D possibly matching TRBD1 (6 bases). The CDR3 is 19 amino acids. Trimming stripped 2 bases from V and 2 bases from J, with 24 bases between. The germline V gene has CDR1 MNHEY and CDR2 SMNVEV (reference sequence).

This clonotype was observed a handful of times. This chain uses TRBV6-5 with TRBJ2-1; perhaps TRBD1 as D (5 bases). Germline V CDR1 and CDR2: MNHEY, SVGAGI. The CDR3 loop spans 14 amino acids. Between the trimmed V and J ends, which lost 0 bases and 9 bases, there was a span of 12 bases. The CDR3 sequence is CASSYSRGLPEQFF. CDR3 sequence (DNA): TGTGCCAGCAGTTACTCAAGGGGTTTACCTGAGCAGTTCTTC.

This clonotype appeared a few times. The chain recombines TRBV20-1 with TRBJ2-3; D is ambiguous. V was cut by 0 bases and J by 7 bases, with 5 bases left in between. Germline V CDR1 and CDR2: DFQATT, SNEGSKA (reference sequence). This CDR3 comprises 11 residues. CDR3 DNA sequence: TGCAGTGCTAGAGACGAGAATACGCAGTATTTT. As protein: CSARDENTQYF.

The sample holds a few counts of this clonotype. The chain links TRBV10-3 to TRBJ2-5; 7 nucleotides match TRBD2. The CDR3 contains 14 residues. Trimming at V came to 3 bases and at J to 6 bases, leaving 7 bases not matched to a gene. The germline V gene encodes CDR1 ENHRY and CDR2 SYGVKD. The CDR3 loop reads CAISDSGDVKTQYF. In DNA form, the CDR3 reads TGTGCCATCAGTGACAGCGGGGACGTAAAGACCCAGTACTTC.

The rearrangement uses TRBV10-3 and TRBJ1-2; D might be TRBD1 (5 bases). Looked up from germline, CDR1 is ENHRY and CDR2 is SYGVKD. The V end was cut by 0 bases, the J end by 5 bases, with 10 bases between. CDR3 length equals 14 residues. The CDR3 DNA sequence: TGTGCCATCAGTGAGTCGACAGCCGAGTATGGCTACACCTTC. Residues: CAISESTAEYGYTF.

The DNA of the CDR3 is TGTGCCAGCAGTTATAGCAGGGGGCGGGAAGAGACCCAGTACTTC. This translates into CASSYSRGREETQYF. The chain couples TRBV6-5 to TRBJ2-5; 8 bases line up with TRBD1. CDR1 and CDR2 from the germline V gene are MNHEY and SVGAGI. The CDR3 totals 15 residues. J gave up 3 bases and V 3 bases, and 6 bases lay outside the gene matches.

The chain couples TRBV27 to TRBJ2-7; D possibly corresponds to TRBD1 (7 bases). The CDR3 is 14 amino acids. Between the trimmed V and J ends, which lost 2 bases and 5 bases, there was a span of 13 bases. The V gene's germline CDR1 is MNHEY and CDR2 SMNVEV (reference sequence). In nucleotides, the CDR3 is TGTGCCAGCAGTTTAATTCAGGGGGGCAACGAGCAGTACTTC. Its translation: CASSLIQGGNEQYF.

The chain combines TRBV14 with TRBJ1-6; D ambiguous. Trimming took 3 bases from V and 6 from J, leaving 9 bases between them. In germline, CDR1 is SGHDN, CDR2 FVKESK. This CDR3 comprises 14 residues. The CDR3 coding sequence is TGTGCCAGCAGCCATGAGGGTGCTAATTCACCCCTCCACTTT. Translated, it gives CASSHEGANSPLHF.

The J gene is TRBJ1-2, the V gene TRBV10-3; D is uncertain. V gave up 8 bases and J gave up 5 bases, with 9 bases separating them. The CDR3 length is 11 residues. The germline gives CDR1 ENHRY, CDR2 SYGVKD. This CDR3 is CAIADGYGYTF. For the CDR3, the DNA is TGTGCCATCGCCGATGGGTATGGCTACACCTTC.

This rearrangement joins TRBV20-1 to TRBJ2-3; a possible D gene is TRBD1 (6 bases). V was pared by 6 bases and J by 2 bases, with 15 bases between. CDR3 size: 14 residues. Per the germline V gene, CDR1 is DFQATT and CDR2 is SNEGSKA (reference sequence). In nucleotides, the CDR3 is TGCAGTGCGGTCTCAGGACAGAACACAGATACGCAGTATTTT. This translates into CSAVSGQNTDTQYF.

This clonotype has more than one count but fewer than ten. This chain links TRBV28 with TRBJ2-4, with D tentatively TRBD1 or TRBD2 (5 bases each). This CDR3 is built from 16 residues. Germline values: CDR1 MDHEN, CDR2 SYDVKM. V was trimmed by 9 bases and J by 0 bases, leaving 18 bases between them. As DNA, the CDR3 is TGTGCCAGTTCCGGGACGGAAATTTTAGCCAAAAACATTCAGTACTTC. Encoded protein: CASSGTEILAKNIQYF.

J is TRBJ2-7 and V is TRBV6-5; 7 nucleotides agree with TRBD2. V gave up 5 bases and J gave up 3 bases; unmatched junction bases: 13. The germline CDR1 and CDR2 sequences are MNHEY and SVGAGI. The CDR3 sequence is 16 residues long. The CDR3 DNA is TGTGCCAGCAGTCACCCCGGGGGGACCCGCTACTACGAGCAGTACTTC. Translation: CASSHPGGTRYYEQYF.